Below, 29 T cell receptor beta chains from the same sample are listed, as sequenced in a study of T cells in Graves' hyperthyroidism and ophthalmopathy. Amplification targeted TCR beta CDR3 regions from RNA transcripts. HTBI primers drove first-round RT-PCR of the TCR CDR3. Each CDR3 protein gets one entry after TCRdb re-called the multiplex PCR reads with MiXCR. The repertoire holds 500,000 or so distinct CDR3 sequences, with about a sixth as singletons. Specimen: blood. The receptors here all came from a woman aged 18-29 years with Graves' ophthalmopathy.

A remark on this clonotype: A read error may be the cause here, since a much bigger clone is one base away. This rearrangement joins TRBV27 to TRBJ1-4, with no clear D. The CDR3 totals 15 residues. Germline CDR1 MNHEY, CDR2 SMNVEV (reference sequence). CDR3: CACSPTSATNEKLFF. In nucleotides, the CDR3 is TGTGCCTGCAGTCCCACTTCCGCTACGAATGAAAAACTGTTTTTT. Supplemented by reference TRBV27 and TRBJ1-4, the full variable domain reads EAQVTQNPRYLITVTGKKLTVTCSQNMNHEYMSWYRQDPGLGLRQIYYSMNVEVTDKGDVPEGYKVSRKEKRNFPLILESPSPNQTSLYFCACSPTSATNEKLFFGSGTQLSVL.

This chain joins TRBV11-2 and TRBJ2-1; TRBD2 matches at 10 bases. The CDR3 totals 17 residues. The V gene's germline CDR1 is SGHAT and CDR2 FQNNGV. Trimming cost V 4 bases and J 5 bases; bases outside gene matches: 11. The CDR3 DNA is TGTGCCAGCAGCTCACAAATAGGACTAGCGGTTAACAATGAGCAGTTCTTC. This sequence encodes CASSSQIGLAVNNEQFF.

This clonotype was seen only once. The chain is built from TRBV11-2 and TRBJ1-6; D is unresolved. Looked up from germline, CDR1 is SGHAT and CDR2 is FQNNGV. The CDR3 contains 17 residues. The germline V and J ends were trimmed by 6 bases and 3 bases, with 18 bases remaining between them. CDR3 amino acids: CASSSPTGFYYNSPLHF. The CDR3 DNA sequence: TGTGCCAGCAGTTCCCCCACGGGATTCTACTATAATTCACCCCTCCACTTT.

The rearrangement joins TRBV27 to TRBJ1-5, with 11 bases that match TRBD1. The J segment lost 0 bases and the V segment lost 1 base, leaving 5 bases of the junction unmatched. Germline loops: CDR1 MNHEY, CDR2 SMNVEV (reference sequence). The CDR3 totals 18 residues. CDR3 amino acids: CASSLLGQGVHSNQPQHF. CDR3 coding DNA: TGTGCCAGCAGTTTATTGGGACAGGGGGTCCATAGCAATCAGCCCCAGCATTTT.

This sequence joins TRBV9 and TRBJ2-7; possible D gene TRBD2, 6 bases. This CDR3 has 16 residues. Trimming removed 0 bases from V and 5 bases from J, with 18 bases in between. Germline CDR1 SGDLS, CDR2 YYNGEE. CDR3 loop: CASSVEVAGRPDEQYF. The CDR3 DNA follows: TGTGCCAGCAGCGTAGAGGTGGCGGGGAGGCCGGACGAGCAGTACTTC.

This sequence joins TRBV6-1 and TRBJ1-1, with 8 positions matching TRBD1. This CDR3 contains 15 residues. With V trimmed by 5 bases and J by 3 bases, 8 bases remained unmatched. Per the germline V gene, CDR1 is MNHNS and CDR2 is SASEGT. DNA for the CDR3: TGTGCCAGCAGTTCAGGCGGACAGGGAGACACTGAAGCTTTCTTT. Amino acids: CASSSGGQGDTEAFF.

This chain uses TRBV11-1 with TRBJ2-7; 9 bases line up with TRBD2. The CDR3 extends over 16 amino acids. The V and J ends lost 2 bases and 1 base, in that order; junction bases with no gene match: 6. Germline values: CDR1 SGHAT, CDR2 FQDESV (reference sequence). The CDR3 protein is CASSLLLAGTSYEQYF. The CDR3 bases are TGTGCCAGCAGCTTACTGCTAGCGGGAACTTCCTACGAGCAGTACTTC.

The table lists this clonotype with a few counts. The J gene is TRBJ1-2, the V gene TRBV28; weak D call: TRBD1 (5 bases). Germline V gene lookup returns CDR1 MDHEN and CDR2 SYDVKM. This CDR3 has 11 residues. Between the trimmed V and J ends, which lost 5 bases and 5 bases, there was a span of 6 bases. Here the CDR3 reads CASSDRYGYTF. As DNA, the CDR3 is TGTGCCAGCAGTGACAGATATGGCTACACCTTC.

This clonotype occurred a few times. The chain joins TRBV6-1 to TRBJ1-5; 7 nucleotides line up with TRBD1. V was pared by 6 bases and J by 6 bases, with 2 bases of the junction left unmatched. CDR3 size: 12 residues. Germline V CDR1 and CDR2: MNHNS, SASEGT. The CDR3 coding sequence is TGTGCCAGCAGGCCAGGGGGTCAGCCCCAGCATTTT. This translates into CASRPGGQPQHF.

This clonotype was seen repeatedly, ten times or more. V and J are TRBV5-1 and TRBJ2-3; the D is unclear. CDR1 is SGHRS, CDR2 YFSETQ, per germline. CDR3 size: 16 residues. The V end was cut by 0 bases, the J end by 0 bases, with 11 bases between. The CDR3 region has the DNA TGCGCCAGCAGCTTGGTTCCGCTGGATAGCACAGATACGCAGTATTTT. This sequence encodes CASSLVPLDSTDTQYF. The full variable domain, with the rest looked up from reference TRBV5-1 and TRBJ2-3, is KAGVTQTPRYLIKTRGQQVTLSCSPISGHRSVSWYQQTPGQGLQFLFEYFSETQRNKGNFPGRFSGRQFSNSRSEMNVSTLELGDSALYLCASSLVPLDSTDTQYFGPGTRLTVL.

This clonotype appeared many times. The chain recombines TRBV27 with TRBJ2-1; tentatively, D is TRBD1 (5 bases). This CDR3 is built from 16 residues. Looked up from germline, CDR1 is MNHEY and CDR2 is SMNVEV (reference sequence). Trimming pared 4 bases from V and 3 bases from J, leaving 16 bases between. For the CDR3, the DNA is TGTGCCAGCAGTTCCCTCGAAGGGGTAAGCTACAATGAGCAGTTCTTC. It translates to CASSSLEGVSYNEQFF.

As regards this clonotype: This may arise from a read error, as a much more abundant clone is one base away. V gene TRBV7-2 combines with J gene TRBJ2-3; D may be TRBD2 (6 bases). The CDR3 loop spans 15 amino acids. Germline lookup yields CDR1 SGHTA and CDR2 FQGNSA. Between the trimmed V and J ends, which lost 6 bases and 2 bases, there was a span of 15 bases. The CDR3, as DNA: TGTGCCAGCAGTTCCCGGACTATCGTCACAGATACGCAGTATTTT. Its protein is CASSSRTIVTDTQYF.

This clonotype was found many times. The chain is built from TRBV6-6 and TRBJ1-1; no definite D call. Germline CDR1 is MNHNY and CDR2 is SVGAGI (reference sequence). This CDR3 is built from 14 residues. Trimming removed 2 bases from V and 0 bases from J, with 7 bases in between. CDR3 coding DNA: TGTGCCAGCAGTTACAGACACCTGAACACTGAAGCTTTCTTT. Its protein is CASSYRHLNTEAFF.

The gene calls are TRBV6-9 and TRBJ2-1, with 7 bases matching TRBD2. The CDR3 totals 19 residues. Looked up from germline, CDR1 is MNHGY and CDR2 is SVAAGI. The ends lost 4 bases at V and 3 bases at J; junction bases unmatched: 18. CDR3 amino acids: CASSSYPKSREWVYNEQFF. The CDR3 bases are TGTGCCAGCAGTTCTTACCCGAAGTCGCGGGAGTGGGTCTACAATGAGCAGTTCTTC.

Ten or more counts support this clonotype. This chain links TRBV30 with TRBJ2-3; D is uncertain. CDR3 length equals 13 residues. With 1 base removed from V and 4 bases from J, the gap between germline ends came to 9 bases. CDR1 and CDR2 (germline): GTSNPN, SVGIG (reference sequence). The CDR3 coding sequence is TGTGCCTGGAGTGCTCGCTCTTCAGATACGCAGTATTTT. Its translation: CAWSARSSDTQYF.

In its sample, this clonotype was seen a few times. V usage is TRBV18 and J usage is TRBJ2-3, with TRBD1 as a possible D gene (6 bases). Germline CDR1 KGHSH, CDR2 LQKENI. The CDR3 loop spans 16 amino acids. With 6 bases removed from V and 0 bases from J, the gap between germline ends came to 16 bases. The CDR3 protein is CASSPKGVPSTDTQYF. CDR3 DNA: TGTGCCAGCTCTCCCAAGGGGGTTCCGAGCACAGATACGCAGTATTTT.

This chain joins TRBV6-5 and TRBJ2-3, with D unresolved. Trimming removed 0 bases at V and 1 base at J, with 20 bases between. This CDR3 has 19 amino acids. CDR1 is MNHEY, CDR2 SVGAGI, per germline. The CDR3 nucleotides are TGTGCCAGCAGTTACTCGACTTTTGGGGTCCCTGGTCGCACAGATACGCAGTATTTT. It yields the protein CASSYSTFGVPGRTDTQYF.

The chain recombines TRBV18 with TRBJ1-2; D call uncertain. The germline CDR1 and CDR2 sequences are KGHSH and LQKENI. V dropped 0 bases and J dropped 3 bases, with 17 bases sitting between them. The CDR3 consists of 17 residues. The CDR3 reads CASSPPYTTERDYGYTF. The CDR3 nucleotides read TGTGCCAGCTCACCACCATACACGACCGAACGAGACTATGGCTACACCTTC.

This clonotype came up many times. The V and J genes are TRBV6-5 and TRBJ2-1; 9 positions match TRBD2. With V trimmed by 2 bases and J by 10 bases, 12 bases remained unmatched. CDR1 is MNHEY, CDR2 SVGAGI, per germline. This CDR3 has 16 residues. The CDR3 is CASSYGGRAYIGEQFF. In DNA form, the CDR3 reads TGTGCCAGCAGTTACGGCGGGAGGGCTTATATCGGGGAGCAGTTCTTC.

Many counts were recorded for this clonotype. The V and J genes are TRBV3-1 and TRBJ2-1, with D possibly matching TRBD2 (7 bases). CDR3 length equals 15 residues. Germline V gives CDR1 LGHDT, CDR2 YNNKEL (reference sequence). Trimming took off 1 base at V and 7 bases at J, with 14 bases between the two ends. The CDR3 sequence: CASSQALGGANEQFF. CDR3 sequence (DNA): TGTGCCAGCAGCCAAGCCCTGGGGGGGGCTAATGAGCAGTTCTTC.

As to this clonotype: Given a much more abundant clone one base away, this may be a read error. This sequence joins TRBV12-5 and TRBJ1-1; a possible D gene is TRBD1 (5 bases). The germline gives CDR1 LGHNT, CDR2 FRNRAP. V dropped 3 bases and J dropped 9 bases, with 14 bases sitting between them. There are 13 residues in the CDR3. The CDR3 here is CASGFAGGTKAFF. The CDR3, as DNA: TGTGCTAGTGGTTTTGCTGGGGGAACTAAAGCTTTCTTT.

This clonotype was counted many times. J is TRBJ1-2 and V is TRBV30; D is perhaps TRBD1 (5 bases). CDR1 and CDR2 (germline): GTSNPN, SVGIG (reference sequence). There are 14 residues in the CDR3. The V and J ends lost 1 base and 6 bases respectively, with 15 bases between them. The CDR3 loop is CAWSAGGRFNGYTF. CDR3 sequence (DNA): TGTGCCTGGAGTGCGGGGGGTCGGTTTAATGGCTACACCTTC.

This clonotype was seen repeatedly, ten times or more. The V and J genes are TRBV6-2 or TRBV6-3 and TRBJ2-7; D might be TRBD1 or TRBD2, each matching 5 bases. CDR1 MNHEY and CDR2 SVGEGT come from the germline V gene. Between the trimmed V and J ends, which lost 0 bases and 2 bases, there was a span of 20 bases. The CDR3 length is 18 residues. The CDR3 DNA follows: TGTGCCAGCAGTTACTCGAAATTTTCGGGGCTCCTTACCTACGAGCAGTACTTC. Its protein product is CASSYSKFSGLLTYEQYF.

This clonotype was observed many times. The chain has TRBV28 and TRBJ2-7; D unclear. Trimming left V 7 bases short and J 1 base short, with 14 bases between. The germline CDR1 and CDR2 sequences are MDHEN and SYDVKM. This CDR3 is 14 amino acids long. The CDR3 region has the DNA TGTGCCAGCACACCAGTGACCTTTTCCTACGAGCAGTACTTC. This sequence encodes CASTPVTFSYEQYF. The variable domain in full, with the rest retrieved from reference TRBV28 and TRBJ2-7, is DVKVTQSSRYLVKRTGEKVFLECVQDMDHENMFWYRQDPGLGLRLIYFSYDVKMKEKGDIPEGYSVSREKKERFSLILESASTNQTSMYLCASTPVTFSYEQYFGPGTRLTVT.

This clonotype appeared many times. The chain links TRBV6-1 to TRBJ1-2; 8 bases fit TRBD1. The CDR3 length is 17 residues. Germline trimming cut 3 bases from V and 4 bases from J; bases unmatched to any gene: 13. CDR1 is MNHNS and CDR2 is SASEGT in the germline V gene. CDR3 in amino acids: CASSDQDREGTRYGYTF. In nucleotides, the CDR3 is TGTGCCAGCAGTGATCAGGACAGGGAGGGAACGCGCTATGGCTACACCTTC.

This clonotype was counted many times. This chain uses TRBV7-3 with TRBJ2-7; 8 bases align to TRBD2. With V trimmed by 2 bases and J by 0 bases, 3 bases remained unmatched. Germline loops: CDR1 SGHTA, CDR2 FQGTGA. The CDR3 sequence is 15 residues long. The CDR3 DNA is TGTGCCAGCAGCTTAGGACTAGCTAACTCCTACGAGCAGTACTTC. Amino acid sequence: CASSLGLANSYEQYF. Using reference TRBV7-3 and TRBJ2-7 for the parts outside the CDR3, the full variable domain is GAGVSQTPSNKVTEKGKYVELRCDPISGHTALYWYRQSLGQGPEFLIYFQGTGAADDSGLPNDRFFAVRPEGSVSTLKIQRTERGDSAVYLCASSLGLANSYEQYFGPGTRLTVT.

This clonotype came up once. The rearrangement joins TRBV6-1 to TRBJ2-1; 8 bases match TRBD2. The CDR3 length is 16 residues. Germline V gene data show CDR1 as MNHNS and CDR2 as SASEGT. J gave up 8 bases and V 6 bases, and 15 bases lay outside the gene matches. The CDR3 is CASRASGLLYTDEQFF. DNA for the CDR3: TGTGCCAGCAGGGCTAGCGGGCTTCTTTACACCGATGAGCAGTTCTTC.

This clonotype occurred a few times. The V call is TRBV14, the J call TRBJ1-1, with D perhaps matching TRBD1 (5 bases). Germline V gives CDR1 SGHDN, CDR2 FVKESK. The ends were cut back, 4 bases at V and 5 bases at J, with 11 bases in the middle. The CDR3 covers 13 residues. Written as DNA, the CDR3 is TGTGCCAGCAGCCCCTGGGGGGAAACTGAAGCTTTCTTT. Translation: CASSPWGETEAFF.

The chain combines TRBV6-2 or TRBV6-3 with TRBJ2-7; D is unclear. The length of the CDR3 is 13 residues. Trimming stripped 3 bases from V and 7 bases from J, with 13 bases between. Germline V gene data show CDR1 as MNHEY and CDR2 as SVGEGT. CDR3 DNA sequence: TGTGCCAGCAGTTATAGTCCACTGGGGGAGCAGTACTTC. It encodes CASSYSPLGEQYF.